One sample yielded the 26 T cell receptor beta chains listed below, sequenced in a study of T cells in Graves' hyperthyroidism and ophthalmopathy. Authors of the study amplified TCR beta CDR3 regions from RNA transcripts. Researchers ran a first-round RT-PCR on the TCR CDR3 using the HTBI primer set. In TCRdb, the multiplex PCR reads were re-called with MiXCR into one record per CDR3 protein. The table has approximately 430,000 distinct CDR3 sequences, about 15% seen once. The sequenced sample was blood. Receptors originate from a man between 18 and 35 years old with Graves' ophthalmopathy.

The chain combines TRBV7-9 with TRBJ2-7; 9 bases match TRBD1. Germline V gene lookup returns CDR1 SEHNR and CDR2 FQNEAQ (reference sequence). V shed 6 bases, J shed 4 bases, and the junction held 4 bases outside the gene matches. The CDR3 runs to 13 residues. The CDR3 spells CASRGQGEYEQYF. The CDR3 region has the DNA TGTGCCAGCAGGGGACAGGGAGAGTACGAGCAGTACTTC.

This clonotype has ten or more counts. This chain connects TRBV27 to TRBJ1-5; 7 bases map to TRBD1. The germline CDR1 and CDR2 sequences are MNHEY and SMNVEV (reference sequence). The V and J ends lost 6 bases and 6 bases, in that order; junction bases with no gene match: 5. The CDR3 covers 13 residues. CDR3 protein: CASSLDRVQPQHF. The CDR3 nucleotides are TGTGCCAGCAGCCTAGACAGGGTTCAGCCCCAGCATTTT.

In its sample, this clonotype was seen many times. The genes are TRBV11-2 and TRBJ1-2, with D unclear. Trimming removed 5 bases at V and 8 bases at J, with 18 bases between. There are 14 residues in the CDR3. Germline values: CDR1 SGHAT, CDR2 FQNNGV. The DNA for the CDR3 is TGTGCCAGCAGCGCCCTGCGTGAGATTGGGGGCTACACCTTC. Translated: CASSALREIGGYTF.

At least ten counts were recorded for this clonotype. The chain recombines TRBV7-2 with TRBJ2-5; the D gene is possibly TRBD2 (5 bases). The CDR3 is 17 residues long. The V end was cut by 1 base, the J end by 1 base, with 16 bases between. In germline, CDR1 is SGHTA, CDR2 FQGNSA. The CDR3 DNA follows: TGTGCCAGCAGCTTAGTCTGGCGGGCCCGTCTCCAAGAGACCCAGTACTTC. Encoded protein: CASSLVWRARLQETQYF.

This clonotype has only a few counts. V and J are TRBV13 and TRBJ1-4; D uncertain. Germline V gene lookup returns CDR1 PRHDT and CDR2 FYEKMQ (reference sequence). The CDR3 extends over 12 amino acids. V was cut by 5 bases and J by 7 bases, with 8 bases left in between. The CDR3 DNA is TGTGCCAGCAGCGCTGCCCCTGAAAAACTGTTTTTT. Its translation is CASSAAPEKLFF.

This clonotype was seen ten or more times. CDR3 nucleotide sequence: TGTGCCAGCAGCTTAGCGAGGGGTGGGCATAGCAATCAGCCCCAGCATTTT. Protein sequence: CASSLARGGHSNQPQHF. This chain joins TRBV7-8 and TRBJ1-5; a weak D match, TRBD1 (5 bases). The CDR3 loop spans 17 amino acids. Germline CDR1 reads SGHVS; CDR2 reads FQNEAQ. V shed 0 bases and J shed 0 bases, with 12 bases lying between them.

This clonotype came up many times. The rearrangement uses TRBV30 and TRBJ1-5; D might be TRBD1 (5 bases). The germline CDR1 and CDR2 sequences are GTSNPN and SVGIG (reference sequence). The V end was cut by 0 bases, the J end by 3 bases, with 15 bases between. The CDR3 is made up of 16 amino acids. CDR3 nucleotide sequence: TGTGCCTGGAGTGTTGGGTTTTGGGACGCCAATCAGCCCCAGCATTTT. It is translated as CAWSVGFWDANQPQHF.

A few counts support this clonotype. The chain carries TRBV6-1 and TRBJ2-3; weak D call: TRBD1 (5 bases). Deletions cut 0 bases from V and 0 bases from J, with 10 bases between. Germline V gives CDR1 MNHNS, CDR2 SASEGT. This CDR3 comprises 16 residues. The CDR3 protein is CASSEARQTSTDTQYF. DNA of the CDR3: TGTGCCAGCAGTGAAGCGAGACAGACTAGCACAGATACGCAGTATTTT.

Many counts were recorded for this clonotype. V is TRBV29-1 and J is TRBJ2-7; either TRBD1 or TRBD2 may fit D (6 bases each). V lost 3 bases, J lost 0 bases, and 15 bases lay in between. The length of the CDR3 is 15 residues. Per germline, CDR1 SQVTM and CDR2 ANQGSEA. The CDR3 is CSVDHGKGGSYEQYF. The CDR3 bases are TGCAGCGTTGATCACGGGAAGGGGGGCTCCTACGAGCAGTACTTC.

This clonotype was detected ten times or more. This chain links TRBV11-2 with TRBJ2-7; D not resolved. CDR1 SGHAT and CDR2 FQNNGV come from the germline V gene. The CDR3 covers 13 residues. V gave up 5 bases and J gave up 7 bases, with 15 bases separating them. Here the CDR3 reads CASSQQTRMEQYF. The CDR3 DNA is TGTGCCAGCAGCCAACAGACCCGGATGGAGCAGTACTTC.

This clonotype turned up a few times. This chain links TRBV10-3 with TRBJ2-1; no clear D gene. Trimming left V 5 bases short and J 3 bases short, with 14 bases between. Germline-derived CDR1 and CDR2 are ENHRY and SYGVKD. This CDR3 has 15 residues. CDR3 nucleotides: TGTGCCATCAGTCCTACGGACGGCTTCTACAATGAGCAGTTCTTC. Its protein product is CAISPTDGFYNEQFF.

In nucleotides, the CDR3 is TGTGCCAGCAGCTTAGGAAGGCAGCGAACTGGAAACACCATATATTTT. Translating gives CASSLGRQRTGNTIYF. The rearrangement links TRBV7-8 to TRBJ1-3; no definite D call. The CDR3 loop spans 16 amino acids. The V end lost 1 base, the J end lost 2 bases, and 12 bases lay between the germline ends. The germline CDR1 and CDR2 sequences are SGHVS and FQNEAQ. Full variable domain (rest looked up from reference TRBV7-8 and TRBJ1-3): GAGVSQSPRYKVAKRGQDVALRCDPISGHVSLFWYQQALGQGPEFLTYFQNEAQLDKSGLPSDRFFAERPEGSVSTLKIQRTQQEDSAVYLCASSLGRQRTGNTIYFGEGSWLTVV.

The CDR3 bases are TGTGCCATCACCCAGGCCCCGGGGGCGGAAAACACCATATATTTT. It specifies CAITQAPGAENTIYF. The chain links TRBV10-3 to TRBJ1-3; a possible D gene is TRBD1 (6 bases). The V and J ends lost 7 bases and 6 bases respectively, with 19 bases between them. Germline CDR1 ENHRY, CDR2 SYGVKD. The CDR3 runs 15 residues.

The sample holds a few counts of this clonotype. The rearrangement links TRBV2 to TRBJ1-3; unclear D gene. The ends were cut back, 4 bases at V and 8 bases at J, with 12 bases in the middle. Germline values: CDR1 SNHLY, CDR2 FYNNEI. The CDR3 sequence is 13 residues long. The CDR3 DNA is TGTGCCAGCAGTGCAAACCTAGGAGACACCATATATTTT. Its protein is CASSANLGDTIYF.

The chain is built from TRBV7-9 and TRBJ2-5; no clear D gene. This CDR3 is built from 15 residues. The germline V gene has CDR1 SEHNR and CDR2 FQNEAQ (reference sequence). V was pared by 1 base and J by 5 bases, with 14 bases between. DNA for the CDR3: TGTGCCAGCAGCTTAGGGGCCCAGCCTGAGGAGACCCAGTACTTC. This codes for CASSLGAQPEETQYF.

This clonotype was observed many times. V and J are TRBV2 and TRBJ2-3; D is undetermined. The germline CDR1 and CDR2 sequences are SNHLY and FYNNEI. V lost 8 bases, J lost 4 bases, and 4 bases lay in between. This CDR3 has 10 residues. The CDR3 here is CASEPDTQYF. The DNA of the CDR3 is TGTGCCAGCGAGCCAGATACGCAGTATTTT.

Concerning this clonotype itself: A much larger clone sits a single nucleotide away, making a read error possible. The rearrangement uses TRBV20-1 and TRBJ2-5; TRBD2 matches 14 bases. This CDR3 is built from 15 residues. The germline gives CDR1 DFQATT, CDR2 SNEGSKA (reference sequence). The CDR3 DNA follows: TGCAGTGCCGGACTAGCGGGAGGCAAAAAAGAGGCCCAGTACTTC. Amino acid sequence: CSAGLAGGKKEAQYF.

In this sample, this clonotype turned up many times. The V call is TRBV7-2, the J call TRBJ2-7; no firm D call. Germline-derived CDR1 and CDR2 are SGHTA and FQGNSA. The ends were cut back, 7 bases at V and 4 bases at J, with 14 bases in the middle. CDR3 length: 13 amino acids. CDR3 amino acids: CASTQRSGYEQYF. The CDR3 DNA reads as TGTGCCAGCACCCAGAGGTCAGGATACGAGCAGTACTTC.

This clonotype was counted between two and nine times. The chain has TRBV9 and TRBJ2-3; 11 bases are a match to TRBD2. The length of the CDR3 is 15 residues. V trimming: 3 bases; J trimming: 7 bases; junction bases outside the gene matches: 7. Germline CDR1 and CDR2: SGDLS and YYNGEE. The CDR3 sequence: CASSAGTSGGNTQYF. As DNA, the CDR3 is TGTGCCAGCAGCGCGGGGACTAGCGGAGGGAATACGCAGTATTTT.

The chain carries TRBV20-1 and TRBJ2-3, with TRBD2 identical over 7 bases. Germline values: CDR1 DFQATT, CDR2 SNEGSKA (reference sequence). V lost 5 bases and J lost 5; bases outside the gene matches: 10. This CDR3 comprises 14 residues. DNA of the CDR3: TGCAGTGCTTCGACTGGCGGGAGTCAAGATACGCAGTATTTT. Protein: CSASTGGSQDTQYF.

This clonotype was picked up many times. This rearrangement joins TRBV9 to TRBJ2-7; tentatively, D is TRBD2 (6 bases). The CDR3 totals 18 residues. CDR1 is SGDLS, CDR2 YYNGEE, per germline. The ends were cut back, 1 base at V and 0 bases at J, with 20 bases in the middle. CDR3 region: CASSVRDQLWRDSYEQYF. The CDR3, as DNA: TGTGCCAGCAGCGTAAGGGATCAACTCTGGAGGGACTCCTACGAGCAGTACTTC. Full variable domain (remainder filled in from reference TRBV9 and TRBJ2-7): DSGVTQTPKHLITATGQRVTLRCSPRSGDLSVYWYQQSLDQGLQFLIQYYNGEERAKGNILERFSAQQFPDLHSELNLSSLELGDSALYFCASSVRDQLWRDSYEQYFGPGTRLTVT.

This clonotype was seen ten or more times. V gene TRBV7-9 combines with J gene TRBJ2-5, with D possibly matching TRBD2 (6 bases). The CDR3 covers 14 residues. Germline V gene sequence: CDR1 SEHNR, CDR2 FQNEAQ (reference sequence). The V gene lost 1 base and the J gene lost 5 bases, with 11 bases spanning the gap. The DNA for the CDR3 is TGTGCCAGCAGCTTAGTGGAGGGTGGTGAGACCCAGTACTTC. Translated: CASSLVEGGETQYF.

The gene calls are TRBV6-5 and TRBJ2-7; D ambiguous. Trimming left V 2 bases short and J 0 bases short, with 8 bases between. Germline V gene data show CDR1 as MNHEY and CDR2 as SVGAGI. The CDR3 totals 14 residues. CDR3 DNA sequence: TGTGCCAGCAGTTACCTCAGGAGCTCCTACGAGCAGTACTTC. Amino acid sequence: CASSYLRSSYEQYF.

This clonotype occurred a few times. The rearrangement links TRBV6-2 or TRBV6-3 to TRBJ2-1, with D perhaps matching TRBD1 (7 bases). The CDR3 covers 15 residues. Between the trimmed V and J ends, which lost 5 bases and 4 bases, there was a span of 15 bases. Germline V gene sequence: CDR1 MNHEY, CDR2 SVGEGT. CDR3 loop: CASSTYRGGYNEQFF. CDR3 in DNA: TGTGCCAGCAGTACTTACAGGGGAGGATACAATGAGCAGTTCTTC.

This clonotype was found many times. The chain recombines TRBV11-1 with TRBJ2-1; D could derive from TRBD1 or TRBD2 (5 bases each). V was shortened by 5 bases and J by 1 base, with 15 bases between the two germline ends. Germline CDR1 is SGHAT and CDR2 is FQDESV (reference sequence). This CDR3 region has 16 residues. The CDR3 region has the DNA TGTGCCAGCAGCCCTCGGGACCCCCCATCCTACAATGAGCAGTTCTTC. Its protein is CASSPRDPPSYNEQFF.

This clonotype has ten or more counts. The rearrangement uses TRBV11-3 and TRBJ2-5, with 9 positions matching TRBD2. The CDR3 contains 13 residues. Germline V lookup: CDR1 SGHNT, CDR2 YENEEA. The V and J ends lost 3 bases and 5 bases, in that order; junction bases with no gene match: 1. The DNA of the CDR3 is TGTGCCAGCAGCTTCGGGACTAGCGAGACCCAGTACTTC. It is translated as CASSFGTSETQYF.